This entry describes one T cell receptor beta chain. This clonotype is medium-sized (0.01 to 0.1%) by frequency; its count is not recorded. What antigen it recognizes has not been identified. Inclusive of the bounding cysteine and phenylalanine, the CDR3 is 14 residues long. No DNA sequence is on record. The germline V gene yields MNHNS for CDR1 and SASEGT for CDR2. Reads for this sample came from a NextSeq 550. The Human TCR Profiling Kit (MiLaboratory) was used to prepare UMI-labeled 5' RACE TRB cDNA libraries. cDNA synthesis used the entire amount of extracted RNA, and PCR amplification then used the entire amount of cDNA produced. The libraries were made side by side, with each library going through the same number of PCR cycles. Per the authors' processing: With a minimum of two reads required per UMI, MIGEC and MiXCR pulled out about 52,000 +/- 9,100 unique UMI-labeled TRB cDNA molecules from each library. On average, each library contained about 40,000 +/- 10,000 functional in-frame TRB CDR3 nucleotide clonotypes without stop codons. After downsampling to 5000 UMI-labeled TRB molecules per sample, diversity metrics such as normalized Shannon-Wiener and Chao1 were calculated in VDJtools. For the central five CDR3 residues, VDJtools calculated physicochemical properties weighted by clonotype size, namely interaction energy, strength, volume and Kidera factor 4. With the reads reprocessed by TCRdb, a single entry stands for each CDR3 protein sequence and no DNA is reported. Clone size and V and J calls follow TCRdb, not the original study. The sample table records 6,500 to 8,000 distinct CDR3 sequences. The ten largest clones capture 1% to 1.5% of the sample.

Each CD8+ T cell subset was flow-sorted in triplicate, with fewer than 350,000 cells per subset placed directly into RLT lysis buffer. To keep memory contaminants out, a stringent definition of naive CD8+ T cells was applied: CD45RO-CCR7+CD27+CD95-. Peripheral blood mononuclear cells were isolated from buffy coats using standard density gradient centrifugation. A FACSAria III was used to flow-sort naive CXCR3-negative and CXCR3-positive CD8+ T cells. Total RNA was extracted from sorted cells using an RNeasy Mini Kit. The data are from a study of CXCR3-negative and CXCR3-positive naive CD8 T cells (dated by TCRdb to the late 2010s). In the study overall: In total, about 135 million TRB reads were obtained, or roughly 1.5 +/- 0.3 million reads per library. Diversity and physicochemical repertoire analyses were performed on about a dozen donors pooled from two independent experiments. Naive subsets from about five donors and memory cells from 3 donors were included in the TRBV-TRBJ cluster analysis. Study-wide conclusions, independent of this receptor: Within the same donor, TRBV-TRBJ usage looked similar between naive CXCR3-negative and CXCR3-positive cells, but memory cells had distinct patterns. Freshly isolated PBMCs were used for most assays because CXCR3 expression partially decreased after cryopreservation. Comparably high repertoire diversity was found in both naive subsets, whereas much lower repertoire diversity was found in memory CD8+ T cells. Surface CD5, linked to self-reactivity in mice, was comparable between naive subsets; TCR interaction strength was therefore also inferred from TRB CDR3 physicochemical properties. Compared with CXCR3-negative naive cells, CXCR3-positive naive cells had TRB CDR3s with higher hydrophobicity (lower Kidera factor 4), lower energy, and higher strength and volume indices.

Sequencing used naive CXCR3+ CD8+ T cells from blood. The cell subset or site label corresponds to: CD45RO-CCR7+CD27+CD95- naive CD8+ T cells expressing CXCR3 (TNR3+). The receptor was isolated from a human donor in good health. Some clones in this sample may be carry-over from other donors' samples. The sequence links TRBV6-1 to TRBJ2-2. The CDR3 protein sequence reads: CASSELAPTGELFF.